This T cell receptor beta chain came from a study of blood T cells in healthy people across ages. Through a sample-barcoded 5' primer and a J-beta primer mix, a second PCR was run for roughly 6 to 12 cycles. TCRdb redid the calling of the 5' RACE reads with MiXCR, one entry per CDR3 protein. Of approximately 850,000 distinct CDR3 sequences in the sample, about 42% are singletons; the top ten hold about 21%. The sample holds many counts of this clonotype. The sequence was collected from a man between 60 and 75 years old in good health. The specimen was blood.

CDR3 residues: CASSWSSYNSPLHF. In DNA form, the CDR3 reads TGTGCCAGCAGTTGGAGTTCCTATAATTCACCCCTCCACTTT. V gene TRBV27 combines with J gene TRBJ1-6; no definite D call. Germline V gives CDR1 MNHEY, CDR2 SMNVEV (reference sequence). CDR3 size: 14 residues. The V gene lost 4 bases and the J gene lost 1 base, with 5 bases spanning the gap.